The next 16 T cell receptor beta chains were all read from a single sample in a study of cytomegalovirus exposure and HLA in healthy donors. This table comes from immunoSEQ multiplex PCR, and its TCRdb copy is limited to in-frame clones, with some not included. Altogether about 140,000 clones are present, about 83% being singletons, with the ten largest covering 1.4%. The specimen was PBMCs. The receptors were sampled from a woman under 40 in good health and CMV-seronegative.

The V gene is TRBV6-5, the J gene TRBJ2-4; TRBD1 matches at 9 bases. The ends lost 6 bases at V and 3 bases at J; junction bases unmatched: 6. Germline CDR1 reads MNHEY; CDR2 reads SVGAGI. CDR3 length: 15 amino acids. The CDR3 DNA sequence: TGTGCCAGCAGAACAGGGGGCGTAGGCAAAAACATTCAGTACTTC. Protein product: CASRTGGVGKNIQYF.

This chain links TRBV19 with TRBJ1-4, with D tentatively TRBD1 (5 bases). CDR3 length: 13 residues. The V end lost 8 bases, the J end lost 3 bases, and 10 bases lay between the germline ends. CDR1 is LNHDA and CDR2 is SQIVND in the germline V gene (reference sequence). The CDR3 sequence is CASRGGANEKLFF. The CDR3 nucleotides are TGTGCCAGTCGTGGGGGGGCTAATGAAAAACTGTTTTTT.

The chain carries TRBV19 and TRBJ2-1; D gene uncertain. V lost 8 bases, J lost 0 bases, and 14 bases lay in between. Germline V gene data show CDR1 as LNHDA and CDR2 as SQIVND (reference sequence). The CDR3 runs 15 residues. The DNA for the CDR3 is TGTGCCAGTTCATATCGGCACAGCTCCTACAATGAGCAGTTCTTC. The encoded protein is CASSYRHSSYNEQFF.

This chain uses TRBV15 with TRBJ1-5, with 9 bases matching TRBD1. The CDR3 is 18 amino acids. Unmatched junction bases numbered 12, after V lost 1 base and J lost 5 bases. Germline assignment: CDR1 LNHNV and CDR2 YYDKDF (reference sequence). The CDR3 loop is CATSRVPLPGQGHQPQHF. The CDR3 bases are TGTGCCACCAGCAGAGTACCGCTACCGGGACAGGGCCATCAGCCCCAGCATTTT.

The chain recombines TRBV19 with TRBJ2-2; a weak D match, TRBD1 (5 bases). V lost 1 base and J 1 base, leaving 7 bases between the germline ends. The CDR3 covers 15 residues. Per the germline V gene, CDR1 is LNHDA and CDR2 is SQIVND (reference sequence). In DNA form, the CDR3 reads TGTGCCAGTAGTATAGGCCAGGGGAACACCGGGGAGCTGTTTTTT. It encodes CASSIGQGNTGELFF.

In DNA, the CDR3 is TGTGCCAGCTCACCACAACAGGGTCGCTCCTACGAGCAGTACTTC. Its translation: CASSPQQGRSYEQYF. V is TRBV18 and J is TRBJ2-7; tentatively, D is TRBD1 (6 bases). V was cut by 1 base and J by 0 bases, with 10 bases left in between. CDR3 length: 15 residues. From germline, CDR1 is KGHSH and CDR2 LQKENI.

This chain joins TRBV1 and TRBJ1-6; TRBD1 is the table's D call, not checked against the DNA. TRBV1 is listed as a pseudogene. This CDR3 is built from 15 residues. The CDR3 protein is CTSSRTGQGSKPLHF. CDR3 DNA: TGCACCAGCAGCCGGACCGGACAGGGAAGTAAACCCCTCCACTTT.

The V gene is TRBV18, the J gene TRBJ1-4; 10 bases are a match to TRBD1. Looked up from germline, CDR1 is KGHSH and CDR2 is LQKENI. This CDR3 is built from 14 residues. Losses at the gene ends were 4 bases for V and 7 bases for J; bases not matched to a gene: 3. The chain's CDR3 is CASSHRDRGEKLFF. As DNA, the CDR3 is TGTGCCAGCTCACACCGGGACAGGGGTGAAAAACTGTTTTTT. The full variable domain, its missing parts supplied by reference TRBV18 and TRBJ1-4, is NAGVMQNPRHLVRRRGQEARLRCSPMKGHSHVYWYRQLPEEGLKFMVYLQKENIIDESGMPKERFSAEFPKEGPSILRIQQVVRGDSAAYFCASSHRDRGEKLFFGSGTQLSVL.

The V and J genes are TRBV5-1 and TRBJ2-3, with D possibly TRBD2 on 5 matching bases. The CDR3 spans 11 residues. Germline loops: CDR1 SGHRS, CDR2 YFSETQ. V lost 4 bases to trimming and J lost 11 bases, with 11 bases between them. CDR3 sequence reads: CASSLGLKQYF. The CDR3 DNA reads TGCGCCAGCAGCCTAGGACTGAAGCAGTATTTT.

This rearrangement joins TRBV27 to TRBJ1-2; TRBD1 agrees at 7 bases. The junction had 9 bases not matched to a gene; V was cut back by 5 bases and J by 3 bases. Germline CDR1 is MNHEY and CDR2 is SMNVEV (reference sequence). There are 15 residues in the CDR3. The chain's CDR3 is CASSPQQGFDYGYTF. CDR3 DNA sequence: TGTGCCAGCAGTCCCCAACAGGGGTTTGACTATGGCTACACCTTC.

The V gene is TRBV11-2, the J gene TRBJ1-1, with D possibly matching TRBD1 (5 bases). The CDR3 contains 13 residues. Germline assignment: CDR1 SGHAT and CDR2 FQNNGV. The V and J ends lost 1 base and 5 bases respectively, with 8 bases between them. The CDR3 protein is CASSLGGDTEAFF. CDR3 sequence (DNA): TGTGCCAGCAGCTTAGGGGGGGATACTGAAGCTTTCTTT.

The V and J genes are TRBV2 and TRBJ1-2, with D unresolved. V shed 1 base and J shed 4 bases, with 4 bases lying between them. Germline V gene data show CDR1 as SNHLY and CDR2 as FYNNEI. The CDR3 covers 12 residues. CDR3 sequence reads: CASSEGSYGYTF. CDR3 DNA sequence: TGTGCCAGCAGTGAAGGCAGCTATGGCTACACCTTC.

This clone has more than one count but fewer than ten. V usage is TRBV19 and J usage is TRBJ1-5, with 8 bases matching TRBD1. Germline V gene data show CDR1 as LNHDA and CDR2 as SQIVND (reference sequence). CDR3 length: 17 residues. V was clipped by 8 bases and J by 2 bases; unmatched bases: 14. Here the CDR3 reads CASSRSDRVVGNQPQHF. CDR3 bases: TGTGCCAGTTCTCGCTCGGACAGGGTCGTGGGCAATCAGCCCCAGCATTTT.

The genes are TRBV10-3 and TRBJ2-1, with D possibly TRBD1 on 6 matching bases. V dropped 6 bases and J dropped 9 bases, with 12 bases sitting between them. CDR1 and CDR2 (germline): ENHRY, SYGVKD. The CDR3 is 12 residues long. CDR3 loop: CAIRTGGGEQFF. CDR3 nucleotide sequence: TGTGCCATCAGGACAGGAGGAGGTGAGCAGTTCTTC.

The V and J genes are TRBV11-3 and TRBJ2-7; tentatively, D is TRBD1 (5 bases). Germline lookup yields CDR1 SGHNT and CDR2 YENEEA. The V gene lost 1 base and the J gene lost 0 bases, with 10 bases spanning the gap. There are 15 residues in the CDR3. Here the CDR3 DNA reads TGTGCCAGCAGCTTAGGGGCAGGGCCCTCCTACGAGCAGTACTTC. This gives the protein CASSLGAGPSYEQYF.

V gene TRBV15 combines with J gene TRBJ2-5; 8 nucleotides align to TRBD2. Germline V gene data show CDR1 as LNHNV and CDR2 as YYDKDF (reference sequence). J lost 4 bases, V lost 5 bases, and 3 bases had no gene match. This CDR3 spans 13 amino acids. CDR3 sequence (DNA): TGTGCCACCAGCGGTAGCGGGGCAGAGACCCAGTACTTC. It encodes CATSGSGAETQYF.